These 17 T cell receptor beta chains share one sample of origin, sequenced in a study of a mutant IDH1 vaccine in newly diagnosed glioma (dated by TCRdb to 2020 to 2023). To prepare the library, the immunoSEQ multiplex PCR assay was applied. What TCRdb holds here is the immuneACCESS table cut down to in-frame rearrangements. Part of the clones is not present; checked against another copy, under half of the missing clones reflect an unresolved V gene, and the others are unexplained. Here the sample has approximately 37,000 clones; about 76% occur a single time. The ten largest clones capture 5% to 6.5% of the sample. These receptors have no known antigen. This specimen's time point label, interpreted: week 23, last vaccination. Each vaccine dose was 300 ug of a 20-mer mutant IDH1 peptide in Montanide, given subcutaneously with topical imiquimod. This specimen consisted of PBMCs, obtained from a glioma patient whose treatment included an IDH1 peptide vaccine. The receptors were gathered from a man in his fifties or sixties with glioma.

This rearrangement joins TRBV2 to TRBJ1-6; D call uncertain. Germline lookup yields CDR1 SNHLY and CDR2 FYNNEI. The CDR3 has 15 residues. V lost 5 bases and J 1 base, leaving 9 bases between the germline ends. The CDR3 DNA sequence: TGTGCCAGCAGTCCCCAATCATCCTATAATTCACCCCTCCACTTT. Amino acids: CASSPQSSYNSPLHF.

The gene calls are TRBV27 and TRBJ1-2; D uncertain. Per the germline V gene, CDR1 is MNHEY and CDR2 is SMNVEV (reference sequence). V gave up 6 bases and J gave up 4 bases, with 12 bases separating them. The CDR3 is 13 residues long. CDR3 coding DNA: TGTGCCAGCAGCTCGGGCCGGGGCTATGGCTACACCTTC. It specifies CASSSGRGYGYTF.

This clone has just a few counts. CDR3 sequence: CASTPGLGNTEAFF. DNA of the CDR3: TGTGCCAGCACCCCCGGATTGGGGAACACTGAAGCTTTCTTT. The rearrangement joins TRBV9 to TRBJ1-1; D gene ambiguous. With 6 bases removed from V and 1 base from J, the gap between germline ends came to 13 bases. The germline gives CDR1 SGDLS, CDR2 YYNGEE. The CDR3 length is 14 residues. Supplemented by reference TRBV9 and TRBJ1-1, the full variable domain reads DSGVTQTPKHLITATGQRVTLRCSPRSGDLSVYWYQQSLDQGLQFLIQYYNGEERAKGNILERFSAQQFPDLHSELNLSSLELGDSALYFCASTPGLGNTEAFFGQGTRLTVV.

This clone was observed a handful of times. The chain combines TRBV10-3 with TRBJ1-2, with 7 positions matching TRBD1. The germline CDR1 and CDR2 sequences are ENHRY and SYGVKD. The V and J ends lost 4 bases and 3 bases, in that order; junction bases with no gene match: 5. CDR3 length: 14 residues. CDR3 amino acids: CAISATGVHYGYTF. The CDR3 DNA reads TGTGCCATCAGTGCAACAGGGGTACACTATGGCTACACCTTC.

This clone was seen once. This chain links TRBV28 with TRBJ1-1; perhaps TRBD1 as D (5 bases). Looked up from germline, CDR1 is MDHEN and CDR2 is SYDVKM. Trimming stripped 6 bases from V and 11 bases from J, with 19 bases between. This CDR3 contains 13 residues. Here the CDR3 reads CASSPSGLGTAFF. CDR3 DNA: TGTGCCAGCAGCCCCAGCGGGTTGGGGACGGCTTTCTTT.

J is TRBJ2-2 and V is TRBV7-3, with D perhaps TRBD1 or TRBD2 (5 bases each). Trimming took 6 bases from V and 3 from J, leaving 11 bases between them. The germline V gene has CDR1 SGHTA and CDR2 FQGTGA. The CDR3 is 14 residues long. The CDR3: CASSSGTYTGELFF. In DNA form, the CDR3 reads TGTGCCAGCAGTTCCGGGACCTACACCGGGGAGCTGTTTTTT. Looking up the rest from reference TRBV7-3 and TRBJ2-2 gives the full variable domain: GAGVSQTPSNKVTEKGKYVELRCDPISGHTALYWYRQSLGQGPEFLIYFQGTGAADDSGLPNDRFFAVRPEGSVSTLKIQRTERGDSAVYLCASSSGTYTGELFFGEGSRLTVL.

This sequence joins TRBV28 and TRBJ1-6, with 9 bases identical to TRBD1. Germline V gene data show CDR1 as MDHEN and CDR2 as SYDVKM. Unmatched junction bases numbered 8, after V lost 6 bases and J lost 8 bases. The CDR3 consists of 15 residues. DNA for the CDR3: TGTGCCAGCAGGGAACCGGGACAGGGAGATTCACCCCTCCACTTT. It specifies CASREPGQGDSPLHF.

The table lists this clone with a few counts. The gene calls are TRBV5-1 and TRBJ1-1; D might be TRBD1 (6 bases). V lost 4 bases and J 10 bases, leaving 20 bases between the germline ends. This CDR3 has 14 amino acids. Germline V gene lookup returns CDR1 SGHRS and CDR2 YFSETQ. CDR3 coding DNA: TGCGCCAGCAGCGCTGGGGCCGGGACATCTATAGCTTTCTTT. Translated: CASSAGAGTSIAFF.

The CDR3 loop reads CASQSGGSGGNTIYF. The DNA of the CDR3 is TGCGCCAGTCAATCGGGGGGCTCAGGAGGAAACACCATATATTTT. This chain links TRBV5-1 with TRBJ1-3, with D maybe TRBD1 (6 bases). Germline assignment: CDR1 SGHRS and CDR2 YFSETQ. The CDR3 is 15 residues long. V lost 8 bases, J lost 4 bases, and 19 bases lay in between.

In this sample, this clone turned up a few times. This chain connects TRBV7-9 to TRBJ1-1, with 7 bases matching TRBD1. The V segment lost 5 bases and the J segment 5 bases; nucleotides outside the gene matches: 8. The germline CDR1 and CDR2 sequences are SEHNR and FQNEAQ (reference sequence). The CDR3 length is 14 residues. CDR3 DNA sequence: TGTGCCAGCAGCGCCACAGGGGCGGGGACTGAAGCTTTCTTT. Residues: CASSATGAGTEAFF.

This clone is medium-sized. The chain joins TRBV19 to TRBJ1-1; TRBD1 might be the D (6 bases). This CDR3 region has 18 residues. Germline CDR1 LNHDA, CDR2 SQIVND (reference sequence). Trimming took 7 bases from V and 7 from J, leaving 31 bases between them. The CDR3 sequence is CASTPEIGGRGEENEAFF. The CDR3 DNA reads TGTGCCAGTACACCGGAGATCGGGGGGAGGGGGGAGGAGAATGAAGCTTTCTTT.

The sample holds a few counts of this clone. The rearrangement joins TRBV25-1 to TRBJ2-2, with 10 positions matching TRBD1. CDR3 length equals 18 residues. Germline CDR1 MGHDK, CDR2 SYGVNS. Trimming cost V 1 base and J 4 bases; bases outside gene matches: 9. CDR3 sequence (DNA): TGTGCCAGCAGTGAATTAGGACAGGGGGTACAATTCACCGGGGAGCTGTTTTTT. Translation: CASSELGQGVQFTGELFF.

The chain links TRBV5-1 to TRBJ2-5; 9 bases align to TRBD1. With 8 bases clipped from V and 0 bases from J, the junction kept 11 bases outside the gene matches. The germline gives CDR1 SGHRS, CDR2 YFSETQ. The CDR3 extends over 16 amino acids. As DNA, the CDR3 is TGCGCCAGTTCCTTAAGGGGACAGGGATACCAAGAGACCCAGTACTTC. It specifies CASSLRGQGYQETQYF.

The chain links TRBV10-3 to TRBJ1-2, with D perhaps TRBD1 (5 bases). Germline V CDR1 and CDR2: ENHRY, SYGVKD. V lost 0 bases and J lost 10, with 9 bases in between. CDR3 length: 12 residues. CDR3: CAISESGPFYTF. CDR3 nucleotides: TGTGCCATCAGTGAGTCGGGACCTTTCTACACCTTC.

The J gene is TRBJ2-7, the V gene TRBV27; 11 nucleotides match TRBD1. The CDR3 spans 15 residues. With V trimmed by 8 bases and J by 4 bases, 10 bases remained unmatched. Germline CDR1 and CDR2: MNHEY and SMNVEV (reference sequence). The CDR3 DNA follows: TGTGCCAGCGCCCTCACGGGACAGGGGGTATACGAGCAGTACTTC. It yields the protein CASALTGQGVYEQYF.

The chain employs TRBV2 and TRBJ1-1; no clear D gene. V lost 7 bases and J lost 7, with 10 bases in between. The CDR3 is 11 amino acids. Germline CDR1 SNHLY, CDR2 FYNNEI. In DNA form, the CDR3 reads TGTGCCAGCAATACGGCCGGTGAAGCTTTCTTT. This codes for CASNTAGEAFF.

V and J are TRBV30 and TRBJ1-4; unclear D gene. This CDR3 contains 11 residues. Germline CDR1 GTSNPN, CDR2 SVGIG (reference sequence). Trimming cost V 0 bases and J 10 bases, with 6 bases left between them. Here the CDR3 DNA reads TGTGCCTGGAGTGTAAAGGGAAAACTGTTTTTT. Its translation is CAWSVKGKLFF.